This T cell receptor beta chain was documented in a study of post-analysis software for immune sequencing data. TCR beta cDNA libraries included unique molecular identifiers. One entry per CDR3 protein, called by TCRdb with MiXCR from the PCR reads. This sample has roughly 580,000 distinct CDR3 sequences, with around 47% found just once. Study-wide results and caveats: Controls' normalized Chao1 diversity significantly exceeded that of multiple sclerosis patients.

This clonotype appeared a few times. Antigen: not known. The sequencing sample was made of blood. The origin of this receptor is a girl between 5 and 17 years old with multiple sclerosis.

The CDR3 nucleotides read TGCAGCGTTGGTCAGCTAGCCAAAAACATTCAGTACTTC. Its protein is CSVGQLAKNIQYF. The V and J genes are TRBV29-1 and TRBJ2-4; D remains ambiguous. The germline CDR1 and CDR2 sequences are SQVTM and ANQGSEA. V was trimmed by 4 bases and J by 0 bases, leaving 7 bases between them. The CDR3 loop spans 13 amino acids.